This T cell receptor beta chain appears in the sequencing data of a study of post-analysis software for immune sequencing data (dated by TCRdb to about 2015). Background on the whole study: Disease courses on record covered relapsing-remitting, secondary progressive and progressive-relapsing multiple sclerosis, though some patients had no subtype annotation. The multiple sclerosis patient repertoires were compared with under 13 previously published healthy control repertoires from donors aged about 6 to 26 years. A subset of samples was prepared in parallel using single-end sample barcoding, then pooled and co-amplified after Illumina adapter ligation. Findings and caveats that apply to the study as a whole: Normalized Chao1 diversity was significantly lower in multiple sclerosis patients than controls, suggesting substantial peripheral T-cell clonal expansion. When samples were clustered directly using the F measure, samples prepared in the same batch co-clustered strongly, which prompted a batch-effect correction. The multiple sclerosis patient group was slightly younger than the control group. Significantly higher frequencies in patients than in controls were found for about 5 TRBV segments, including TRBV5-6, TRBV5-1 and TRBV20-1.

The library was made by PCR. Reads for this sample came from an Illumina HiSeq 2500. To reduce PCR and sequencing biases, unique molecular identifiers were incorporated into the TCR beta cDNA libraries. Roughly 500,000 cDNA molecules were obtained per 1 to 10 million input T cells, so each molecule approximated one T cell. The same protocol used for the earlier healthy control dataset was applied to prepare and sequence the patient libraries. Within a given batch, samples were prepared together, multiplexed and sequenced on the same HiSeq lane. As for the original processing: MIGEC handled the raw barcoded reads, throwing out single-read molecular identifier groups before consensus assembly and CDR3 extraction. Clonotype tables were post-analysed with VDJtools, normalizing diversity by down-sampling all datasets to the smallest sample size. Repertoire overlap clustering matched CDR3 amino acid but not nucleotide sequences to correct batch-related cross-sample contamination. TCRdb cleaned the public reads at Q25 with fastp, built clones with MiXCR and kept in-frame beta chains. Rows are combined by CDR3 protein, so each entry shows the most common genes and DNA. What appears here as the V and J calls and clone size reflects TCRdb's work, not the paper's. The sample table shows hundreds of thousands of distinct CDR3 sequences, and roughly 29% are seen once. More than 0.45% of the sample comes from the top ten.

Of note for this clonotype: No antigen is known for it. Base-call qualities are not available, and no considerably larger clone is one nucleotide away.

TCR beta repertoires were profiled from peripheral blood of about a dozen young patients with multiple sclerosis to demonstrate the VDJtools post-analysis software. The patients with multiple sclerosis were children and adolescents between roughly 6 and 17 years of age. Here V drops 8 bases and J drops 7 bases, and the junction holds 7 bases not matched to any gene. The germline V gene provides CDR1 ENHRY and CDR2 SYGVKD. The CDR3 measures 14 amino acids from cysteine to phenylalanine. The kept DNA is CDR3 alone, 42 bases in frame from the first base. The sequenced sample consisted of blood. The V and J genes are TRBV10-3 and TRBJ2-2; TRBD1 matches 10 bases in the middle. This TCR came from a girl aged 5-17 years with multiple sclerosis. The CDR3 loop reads CAIGDRGRDGELFF. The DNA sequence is TGTGCCATCGGAGACAGGGGGCGCGACGGGGAGCTGTTTTTT.